These 29 T cell receptor beta chains were all obtained from the same sample, sequenced in a study of technical replicates of blood from four donors. Here immunoSEQ multiplex PCR was the method, and the copy in TCRdb shows in-frame clones only, minus some. The table has about 97,000 clones, approximately 96% seen once; the top ten hold around 0.35%. The sequenced sample was T cells isolated from PBMCs. These receptors were taken from a human donor in good health.

The count of this clone is one. The chain couples TRBV7-8 to TRBJ1-4; TRBD1 matches 8 bases. The CDR3 spans 16 residues. With 1 base clipped from V and 5 bases from J, the junction kept 6 bases outside the gene matches. Germline CDR1 SGHVS, CDR2 FQNEAQ. DNA for the CDR3: TGTGCCAGCAGCTTAGTACAACAGGGGGGGAATGAAAAACTGTTTTTT. Translating gives CASSLVQQGGNEKLFF.

The chain combines TRBV13 with TRBJ2-1, with TRBD2 matching 12 bases. Germline-derived CDR1 and CDR2 are PRHDT and FYEKMQ (reference sequence). The CDR3 length is 20 residues. V was clipped by 3 bases and J by 5 bases; unmatched bases: 17. CDR3 sequence reads: CASSFPPLAGGRPGNNEQFF. CDR3 nucleotide sequence: TGTGCCAGCAGCTTCCCCCCACTAGCGGGAGGCCGCCCGGGTAACAATGAGCAGTTCTTC.

The rearrangement joins TRBV10-3 to TRBJ2-7; 7 bases are a match to TRBD2. Germline assignment: CDR1 ENHRY and CDR2 SYGVKD. With V trimmed by 10 bases and J by 1 base, 7 bases remained unmatched. The CDR3 covers 13 residues. The CDR3 sequence: CATGERDSYEQYF. In nucleotides, the CDR3 is TGTGCCACCGGGGAGCGGGATTCCTACGAGCAGTACTTC.

The chain carries TRBV7-3 and TRBJ1-2; TRBD1 aligns across 8 bases. The J segment lost 6 bases and the V segment lost 3 bases, leaving 3 bases of the junction unmatched. The CDR3 spans 13 residues. Germline V CDR1 and CDR2: SGHTA, FQGTGA. The CDR3: CASSFLTGDGYTF. In DNA form, the CDR3 reads TGTGCCAGCAGCTTCTTGACAGGGGATGGCTACACCTTC.

The gene calls are TRBV5-1 and TRBJ2-7, with 11 bases identical to TRBD1. V was clipped by 4 bases and J by 3 bases; unmatched bases: 12. This CDR3 has 17 amino acids. CDR1 is SGHRS and CDR2 is YFSETQ in the germline V gene. The CDR3 sequence is CASSPGQGASRYYEQYF. The CDR3 nucleotides read TGCGCCAGCAGCCCCGGACAGGGGGCCAGTCGGTACTACGAGCAGTACTTC.

The V gene is TRBV4-3, the J gene TRBJ2-7; D is unresolved. The CDR3 is 16 residues long. In germline, CDR1 is LGHNA, CDR2 YSLEER. V dropped 0 bases and J dropped 4 bases, with 16 bases sitting between them. The CDR3 sequence is CASSQERFRGIYEQYF. CDR3 DNA sequence: TGCGCCAGCAGCCAAGAACGGTTCCGCGGAATTTACGAGCAGTACTTC.

This clone appeared a single time. The chain carries TRBV5-1 and TRBJ1-5, with D possibly TRBD1 on 6 matching bases. The germline V and J ends were trimmed by 0 bases and 2 bases, with 6 bases remaining between them. The CDR3 consists of 14 residues. Germline V gene lookup returns CDR1 SGHRS and CDR2 YFSETQ. CDR3 loop: CASSLAGGNQPQHF. CDR3 coding DNA: TGCGCCAGCAGCTTGGCAGGGGGCAATCAGCCCCAGCATTTT.

CDR3 in DNA: TGCGCCAGCAGCTTATTGGGACAGATCTACGAGCAGTACTTC. This encodes CASSLLGQIYEQYF. The chain has TRBV5-1 and TRBJ2-7, with 7 bases lining up with TRBD1. V gave up 2 bases and J gave up 3 bases; unmatched junction bases: 5. There are 14 residues in the CDR3. CDR1 SGHRS and CDR2 YFSETQ come from the germline V gene.

This clone has only one observation. V and J are TRBV27 and TRBJ1-4; D possibly corresponds to TRBD1 (6 bases). The V gene's germline CDR1 is MNHEY and CDR2 SMNVEV (reference sequence). V lost 5 bases to trimming and J lost 6 bases, with 19 bases between them. The CDR3 is 16 residues long. The CDR3 spells CASSGGGGVRYEKLFF. The CDR3 DNA follows: TGTGCCAGCAGTGGGGGAGGGGGTGTGAGATATGAAAAACTGTTTTTT.

This chain links TRBV28 with TRBJ1-2; D is possibly TRBD1 (6 bases). Trimming stripped 4 bases from V and 4 bases from J, with 13 bases between. Looked up from germline, CDR1 is MDHEN and CDR2 is SYDVKM. CDR3 length: 14 amino acids. The CDR3 nucleotides read TGTGCCAGCAGTTCCCAACAGGGTGCCTATGGCTACACCTTC. Encoded protein: CASSSQQGAYGYTF.

The genes are TRBV5-6 and TRBJ2-1; tentatively, D is TRBD2 (6 bases). V shed 4 bases and J shed 2 bases, with 25 bases lying between them. Germline loops: CDR1 SGHDT, CDR2 YYEEEE. This CDR3 region has 19 residues. This CDR3 is CASSPLMSGPWSAYNEQFF. The CDR3 coding sequence is TGTGCCAGCAGCCCACTAATGAGCGGGCCTTGGTCGGCCTACAATGAGCAGTTCTTC. Looking up the rest from reference TRBV5-6 and TRBJ2-1 gives the full variable domain: DAGVTQSPTHLIKTRGQQVTLRCSPKSGHDTVSWYQQALGQGPQFIFQYYEEEERQRGNFPDRFSGHQFPNYSSELNVNALLLGDSALYLCASSPLMSGPWSAYNEQFFGPGTRLTVL.

The chain recombines TRBV7-3 with TRBJ2-1; 7 nucleotides align to TRBD2. The CDR3 is 15 residues long. Germline loops: CDR1 SGHTA, CDR2 FQGTGA. The V gene end was trimmed by 5 bases and the J gene end by 2 bases; junction bases not matched to a gene: 6. CDR3 in DNA: TGTGCCAGCAGCGGGAAGAGCGGGGCCTACAATGAGCAGTTCTTC. Translating it yields CASSGKSGAYNEQFF. The complete variable domain, with remaining parts taken from reference TRBV7-3 and TRBJ2-1, reads GAGVSQTPSNKVTEKGKYVELRCDPISGHTALYWYRQSLGQGPEFLIYFQGTGAADDSGLPNDRFFAVRPEGSVSTLKIQRTERGDSAVYLCASSGKSGAYNEQFFGPGTRLTVL.

The gene calls are TRBV27 and TRBJ1-2; D not certain. The V end lost 3 bases, the J end lost 0 bases, and 5 bases lay between the germline ends. Germline values: CDR1 MNHEY, CDR2 SMNVEV (reference sequence). The CDR3 length is 13 residues. The CDR3 is CASSFRTNYGYTF. The DNA of the CDR3 is TGTGCCAGCAGTTTTCGTACTAACTATGGCTACACCTTC.

This chain connects TRBV5-1 to TRBJ1-1; 7 positions match TRBD1. CDR1 and CDR2 from the germline V gene are SGHRS and YFSETQ. V trimming: 4 bases; J trimming: 0 bases; junction bases outside the gene matches: 9. The CDR3 totals 16 residues. DNA of the CDR3: TGCGCCAGCAGCCAAGGGGGCCGCCTCATGAACACTGAAGCTTTCTTT. Translation gives CASSQGGRLMNTEAFF.

This rearrangement joins TRBV7-2 to TRBJ1-5, with D possibly being TRBD1 (5 bases). CDR3 length: 16 amino acids. Germline assignment: CDR1 SGHTA and CDR2 FQGNSA. V was cut by 5 bases and J by 0 bases, with 14 bases left in between. The CDR3 nucleotides read TGTGCCAGCAGCCCAATCGGGGGGTTTAGCAATCAGCCCCAGCATTTT. This translates into CASSPIGGFSNQPQHF.

The gene calls are TRBV11-3 and TRBJ2-1, with 10 positions matching TRBD2. The trim removed 4 bases at V and 15 bases at J, leaving 9 bases unmatched. CDR3 length: 13 residues. Germline loops: CDR1 SGHNT, CDR2 YENEEA. CDR3 DNA: TGTGCCAGCAGCTGGCTGACTAGCGGGTCGACGTTCTTC. This sequence encodes CASSWLTSGSTFF.

This sequence joins TRBV29-1 and TRBJ2-7; the D gene is possibly TRBD1 (5 bases). The CDR3 length is 12 residues. Trimming took off 2 bases at V and 3 bases at J, with 8 bases between the two ends. In germline, CDR1 is SQVTM, CDR2 ANQGSEA. The CDR3 region is CSVERGSYEQYF. Here the CDR3 DNA reads TGCAGCGTTGAAAGGGGTAGCTACGAGCAGTACTTC.

The J gene is TRBJ2-7, the V gene TRBV27, with D maybe TRBD1 (5 bases). The CDR3 contains 13 residues. Germline CDR1 MNHEY, CDR2 SMNVEV (reference sequence). Trimming took off 8 bases at V and 4 bases at J, with 15 bases between the two ends. The DNA for the CDR3 is TGTGCCAGCCAACCAGGGATCTCATACGAGCAGTACTTC. It is translated as CASQPGISYEQYF.

The chain uses TRBV11-2 and TRBJ2-3; 7 nucleotides agree with TRBD1. V shed 5 bases and J 1 base; nucleotides not matched to a gene: 12. The CDR3 contains 17 residues. Germline CDR1 reads SGHAT; CDR2 reads FQNNGV. The CDR3 coding sequence is TGTGCCAGCAGCCACCCCTCCGGTCAGGGGGGCACAGATACGCAGTATTTT. It translates to CASSHPSGQGGTDTQYF.

V is TRBV9 and J is TRBJ1-5, with D possibly being TRBD1 (6 bases). Germline V lookup: CDR1 SGDLS, CDR2 YYNGEE. The germline V and J ends were trimmed by 3 bases and 2 bases, with 12 bases remaining between them. The CDR3 has 15 residues. CDR3 protein: CASSGGGMGNQPQHF. The DNA for the CDR3 is TGTGCCAGCAGCGGAGGGGGTATGGGCAATCAGCCCCAGCATTTT.

The V and J genes are TRBV9 and TRBJ2-2; D is undetermined. Trimming shortened V by 4 bases and J by 0 bases, and 4 bases separated the two germline ends. This CDR3 contains 13 residues. Germline assignment: CDR1 SGDLS and CDR2 YYNGEE. The CDR3 is CASSPPNTGELFF. CDR3 nucleotide sequence: TGTGCCAGCAGCCCTCCGAACACCGGGGAGCTGTTTTTT.

V usage is TRBV5-1 and J usage is TRBJ1-4; no firm D call. The CDR3 has 15 amino acids. Trimming removed 4 bases from V and 4 bases from J, with 14 bases in between. CDR1 is SGHRS and CDR2 is YFSETQ in the germline V gene. The CDR3: CASSPPSTDNEKLFF. The CDR3 nucleotides read TGCGCCAGCAGCCCTCCGTCAACAGATAATGAAAAACTGTTTTTT.

V usage is TRBV25-1 and J usage is TRBJ2-7; D is ambiguous. CDR3 size: 12 residues. Germline lookup yields CDR1 MGHDK and CDR2 SYGVNS. With 2 bases removed from V and 6 bases from J, the gap between germline ends came to 8 bases. DNA for the CDR3: TGTGCCAGCAGTGAAAGAGCGTTCGAGCAGTACTTC. Translated: CASSERAFEQYF.

The genes are TRBV10-3 and TRBJ1-1; 11 bases are shared with TRBD1. This CDR3 is built from 14 residues. Germline CDR1 ENHRY, CDR2 SYGVKD. J gave up 5 bases and V 6 bases, and 5 bases lay outside the gene matches. This chain's CDR3 is CAIRAGTGGTEAFF. The CDR3 DNA reads as TGTGCCATCAGAGCCGGGACAGGGGGAACTGAAGCTTTCTTT.

Here the CDR3 DNA reads TGTGCCAGCAGCCGACAGACTTTTAATCAGCCCCAGCATTTT. Translation gives CASSRQTFNQPQHF. The rearrangement uses TRBV28 and TRBJ1-5; tentative D call: TRBD1 (5 bases). CDR1 is MDHEN and CDR2 is SYDVKM in the germline V gene. The V and J ends lost 6 bases and 4 bases respectively, with 13 bases between them. This CDR3 is built from 14 residues.

This clone occurred once. This sequence joins TRBV27 and TRBJ1-2, with D maybe TRBD1 (6 bases). Trimming pared 6 bases from V and 5 bases from J, leaving 13 bases between. Looked up from germline, CDR1 is MNHEY and CDR2 is SMNVEV (reference sequence). The CDR3 is 13 amino acids. CDR3 residues: CASSQDRLYGYTF. As DNA, the CDR3 is TGTGCCAGCAGCCAAGACAGGTTATATGGCTACACCTTC.

J is TRBJ2-5 and V is TRBV9, with 7 bases lining up with TRBD1. From germline, CDR1 is SGDLS and CDR2 YYNGEE. The CDR3 consists of 14 residues. Losses at the gene ends were 4 bases for V and 2 bases for J; bases not matched to a gene: 5. CDR3 bases: TGTGCCAGCAGCCTTGGACAGGAACAAGAGACCCAGTACTTC. Protein product: CASSLGQEQETQYF.

The chain links TRBV4-1 to TRBJ2-6; 8 nucleotides agree with TRBD2. The CDR3 is 18 amino acids. Germline-derived CDR1 and CDR2 are MGHRA and YSYEKL. V was pared by 4 bases and J by 1 base, with 9 bases of the junction left unmatched. In DNA, the CDR3 is TGCGCCAGCAGCCGGAGTAGCGGGACTACATCTGGGGCCAACGTCCTGACTTTC. Translation: CASSRSSGTTSGANVLTF.

V usage is TRBV7-6 and J usage is TRBJ1-1; a possible D gene is TRBD1 (5 bases). Trimming took off 5 bases at V and 5 bases at J, with 15 bases between the two ends. This CDR3 contains 14 residues. In germline, CDR1 is SGHVS, CDR2 FNYEAQ. The CDR3 region is CASSRGESRTEAFF. CDR3 coding DNA: TGTGCCAGCAGCCGGGGGGAATCGAGAACTGAAGCTTTCTTT. Drawing the rest from reference TRBV7-6 and TRBJ1-1, the complete variable domain is GAGVSQSPRYKVTKRGQDVALRCDPISGHVSLYWYRQALGQGPEFLTYFNYEAQQDKSGLPNDRFSAERPEGSISTLTIQRTEQRDSAMYRCASSRGESRTEAFFGQGTRLTVV.